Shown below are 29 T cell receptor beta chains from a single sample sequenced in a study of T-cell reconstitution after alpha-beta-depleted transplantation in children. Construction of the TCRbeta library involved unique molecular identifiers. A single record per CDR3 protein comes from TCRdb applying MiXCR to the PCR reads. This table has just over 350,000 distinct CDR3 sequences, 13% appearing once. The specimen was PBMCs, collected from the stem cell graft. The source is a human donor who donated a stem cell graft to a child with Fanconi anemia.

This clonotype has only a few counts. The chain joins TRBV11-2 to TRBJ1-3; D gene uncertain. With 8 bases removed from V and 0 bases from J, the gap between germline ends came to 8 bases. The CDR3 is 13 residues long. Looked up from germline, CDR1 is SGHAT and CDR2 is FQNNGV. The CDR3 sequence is CASGQNSGNTIYF. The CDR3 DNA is TGTGCCAGCGGCCAGAACTCTGGAAACACCATATATTTT.

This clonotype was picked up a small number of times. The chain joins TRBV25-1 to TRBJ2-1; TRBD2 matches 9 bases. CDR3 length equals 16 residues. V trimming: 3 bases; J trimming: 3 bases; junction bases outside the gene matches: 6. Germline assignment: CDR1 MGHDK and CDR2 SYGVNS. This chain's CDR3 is CASSETSGGNYNEQFF. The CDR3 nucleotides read TGTGCCAGCAGTGAGACCAGCGGGGGGAACTACAATGAGCAGTTCTTC. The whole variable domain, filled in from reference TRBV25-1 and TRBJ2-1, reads EADIYQTPRYLVIGTGKKITLECSQTMGHDKMYWYQQDPGMELHLIHYSYGVNSTEKGDLSSESTVSRIRTEHFPLTLESARPSHTSQYLCASSETSGGNYNEQFFGPGTRLTVL.

In DNA form, the CDR3 reads TGTGCCAGCAGCGGACAGGGGGCCCACGAGCAGTACGTC. This codes for CASSGQGAHEQYV. The chain is built from TRBV2 and TRBJ2-7, with 11 nucleotides matching TRBD1. V lost 6 bases, J lost 5 bases, and 3 bases stayed unmatched. The germline CDR1 and CDR2 sequences are SNHLY and FYNNEI. There are 13 residues in the CDR3.

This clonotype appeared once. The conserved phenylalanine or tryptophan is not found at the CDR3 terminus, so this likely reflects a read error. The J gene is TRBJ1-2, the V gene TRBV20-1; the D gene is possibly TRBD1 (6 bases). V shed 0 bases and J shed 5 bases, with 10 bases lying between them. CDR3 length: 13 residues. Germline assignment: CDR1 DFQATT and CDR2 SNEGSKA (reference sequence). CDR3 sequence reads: CSARDRGWYGYTS. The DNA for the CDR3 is TGCAGTGCTAGAGACAGGGGATGGTATGGCTACACCTCC.

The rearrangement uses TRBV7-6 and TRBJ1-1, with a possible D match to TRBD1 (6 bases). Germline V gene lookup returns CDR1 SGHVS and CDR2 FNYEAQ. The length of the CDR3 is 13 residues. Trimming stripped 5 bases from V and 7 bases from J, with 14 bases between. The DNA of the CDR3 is TGTGCCAGCAGCGTTAACAGGGCTGGTGAAGCTTTCTTT. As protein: CASSVNRAGEAFF.

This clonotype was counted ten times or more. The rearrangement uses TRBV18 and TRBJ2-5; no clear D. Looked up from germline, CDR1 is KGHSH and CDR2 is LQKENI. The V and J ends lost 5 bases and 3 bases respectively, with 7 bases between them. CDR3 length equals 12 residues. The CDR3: CASSVQKETQYF. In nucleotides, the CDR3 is TGTGCCAGCTCAGTGCAGAAAGAGACCCAGTACTTC.

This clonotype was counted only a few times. The CDR3 loop reads CSADSGLTYGYTF. Written as DNA, the CDR3 is TGCAGTGCTGATTCGGGGCTTACCTATGGCTACACCTTC. The chain combines TRBV20-1 with TRBJ1-2; tentative D call: TRBD1 (5 bases). The CDR3 runs 13 residues. V was trimmed by 5 bases and J by 4 bases, leaving 14 bases between them. CDR1 and CDR2 (germline): DFQATT, SNEGSKA (reference sequence).

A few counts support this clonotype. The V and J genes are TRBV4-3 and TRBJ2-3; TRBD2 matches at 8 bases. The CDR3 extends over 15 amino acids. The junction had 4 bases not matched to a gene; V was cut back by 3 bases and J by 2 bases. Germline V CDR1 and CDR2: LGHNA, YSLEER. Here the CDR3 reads CASSQGLGPTDTQYF. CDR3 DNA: TGCGCCAGCAGCCAGGGACTAGGGCCCACAGATACGCAGTATTTT.

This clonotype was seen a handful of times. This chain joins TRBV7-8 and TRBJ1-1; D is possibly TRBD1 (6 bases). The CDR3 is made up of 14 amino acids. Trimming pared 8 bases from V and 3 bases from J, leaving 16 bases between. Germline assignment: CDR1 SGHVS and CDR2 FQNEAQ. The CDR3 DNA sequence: TGTGCCAGCCGGGGCAGGGGTTTGGACACTGAAGCTTTCTTT. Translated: CASRGRGLDTEAFF.

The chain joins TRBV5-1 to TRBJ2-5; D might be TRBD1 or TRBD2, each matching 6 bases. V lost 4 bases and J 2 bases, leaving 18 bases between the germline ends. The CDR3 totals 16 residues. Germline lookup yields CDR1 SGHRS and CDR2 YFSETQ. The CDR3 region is CASSRTGTADQETQYF. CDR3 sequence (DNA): TGCGCCAGCAGCCGTACAGGGACTGCCGATCAAGAGACCCAGTACTTC. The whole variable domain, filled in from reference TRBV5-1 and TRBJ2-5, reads KAGVTQTPRYLIKTRGQQVTLSCSPISGHRSVSWYQQTPGQGLQFLFEYFSETQRNKGNFPGRFSGRQFSNSRSEMNVSTLELGDSALYLCASSRTGTADQETQYFGPGTRLLVL.

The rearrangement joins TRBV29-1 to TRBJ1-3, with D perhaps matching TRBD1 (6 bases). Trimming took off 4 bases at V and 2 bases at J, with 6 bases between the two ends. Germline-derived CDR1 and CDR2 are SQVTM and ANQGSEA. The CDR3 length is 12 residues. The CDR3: CSVGTAGNTIYF. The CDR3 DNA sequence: TGCAGCGTTGGGACAGCTGGAAACACCATATATTTT.

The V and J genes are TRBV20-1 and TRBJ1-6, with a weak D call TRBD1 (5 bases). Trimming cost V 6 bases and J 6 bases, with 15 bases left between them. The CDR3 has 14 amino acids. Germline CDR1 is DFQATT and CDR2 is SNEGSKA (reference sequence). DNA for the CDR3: TGCAGTGCCCCCAGGGAGGGTGGTAATTCACCCCTCCACTTT. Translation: CSAPREGGNSPLHF.

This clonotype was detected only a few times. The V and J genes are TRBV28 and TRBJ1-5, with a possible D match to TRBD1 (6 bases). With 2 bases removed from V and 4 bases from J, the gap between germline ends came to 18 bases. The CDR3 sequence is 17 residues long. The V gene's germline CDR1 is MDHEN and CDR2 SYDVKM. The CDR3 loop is CASSLPSGGQRNQPQHF. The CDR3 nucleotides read TGTGCCAGCAGTTTACCCTCCGGGGGGCAGCGGAATCAGCCCCAGCATTTT.

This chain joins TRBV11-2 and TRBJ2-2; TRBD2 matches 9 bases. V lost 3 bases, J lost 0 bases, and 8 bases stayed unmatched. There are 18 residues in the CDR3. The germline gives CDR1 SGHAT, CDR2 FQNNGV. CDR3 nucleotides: TGTGCCAGCAGCTTCTCTAGCGGGGTACGCCCGAACACCGGGGAGCTGTTTTTT. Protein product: CASSFSSGVRPNTGELFF.

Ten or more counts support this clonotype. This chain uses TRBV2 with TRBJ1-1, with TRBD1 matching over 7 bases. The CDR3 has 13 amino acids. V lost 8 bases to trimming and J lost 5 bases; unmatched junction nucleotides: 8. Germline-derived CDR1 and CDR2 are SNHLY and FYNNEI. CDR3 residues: CASESTGETEAFF. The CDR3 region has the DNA TGTGCCAGCGAGAGCACAGGGGAGACTGAAGCTTTCTTT.

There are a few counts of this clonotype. This CDR3 is CASPGGTDTQYF. The CDR3 nucleotides are TGTGCCAGCCCTGGGGGCACAGATACGCAGTATTTT. This sequence joins TRBV7-7 and TRBJ2-3; no clear D. V dropped 8 bases and J dropped 1 base, with 7 bases sitting between them. Germline CDR1 is SSHAT and CDR2 is FNYEAQ (reference sequence). The CDR3 extends over 12 amino acids.

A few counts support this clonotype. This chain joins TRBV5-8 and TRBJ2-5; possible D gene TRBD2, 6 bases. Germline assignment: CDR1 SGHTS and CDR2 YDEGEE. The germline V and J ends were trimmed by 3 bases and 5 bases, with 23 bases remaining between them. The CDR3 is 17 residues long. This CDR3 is CASSSLSGLRDFETQYF. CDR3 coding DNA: TGTGCCAGCAGCTCATTATCAGGTTTACGGGACTTTGAGACCCAGTACTTC. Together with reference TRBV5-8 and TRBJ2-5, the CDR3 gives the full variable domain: EAGVTQSPTHLIKTRGQQATLRCSPISGHTSVYWYQQALGLGLQFLLWYDEGEERNRGNFPPRFSGRQFPNYSSELNVNALELEDSALYLCASSSLSGLRDFETQYFGPGTRLLVL.

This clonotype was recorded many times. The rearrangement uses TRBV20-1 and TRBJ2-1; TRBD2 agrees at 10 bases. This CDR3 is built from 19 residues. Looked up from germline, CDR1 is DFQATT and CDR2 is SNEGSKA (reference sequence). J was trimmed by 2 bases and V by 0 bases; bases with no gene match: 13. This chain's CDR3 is CSARDQTSGALGAYNEQFF. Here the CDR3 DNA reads TGCAGTGCTAGAGATCAAACTAGCGGGGCCCTCGGCGCCTACAATGAGCAGTTCTTC.

CDR3 amino acids: CASSSPPWREAFF. The CDR3 region has the DNA TGCGCCAGCAGCAGCCCCCCGTGGCGGGAAGCTTTCTTT. This chain connects TRBV5-1 to TRBJ1-1; D ambiguous. The germline CDR1 and CDR2 sequences are SGHRS and YFSETQ. The CDR3 loop spans 13 amino acids. Trimming cost V 4 bases and J 8 bases, with 15 bases left between them.

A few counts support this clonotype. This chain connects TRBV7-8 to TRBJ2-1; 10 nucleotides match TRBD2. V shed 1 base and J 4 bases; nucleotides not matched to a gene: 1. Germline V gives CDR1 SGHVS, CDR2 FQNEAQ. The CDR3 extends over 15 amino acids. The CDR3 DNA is TGTGCCAGCAGCTTAGGGGGACTAGCGTACAATGAGCAGTTCTTC. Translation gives CASSLGGLAYNEQFF.

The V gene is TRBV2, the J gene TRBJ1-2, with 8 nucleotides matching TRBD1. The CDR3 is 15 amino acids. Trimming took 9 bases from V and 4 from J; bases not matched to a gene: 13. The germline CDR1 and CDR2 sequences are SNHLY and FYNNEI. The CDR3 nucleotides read TGTGCCAGTATCTTTCCGGGACAGGCGGGCTATGGCTACACCTTC. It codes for CASIFPGQAGYGYTF.

The CDR3 nucleotides are TGTGCCAGCAGCTTCCCTGACCCTAACTATGGCTACACCTTC. This gives the protein CASSFPDPNYGYTF. V gene TRBV5-6 combines with J gene TRBJ1-2; D unresolved. V lost 2 bases and J 0 bases, leaving 8 bases between the germline ends. Germline CDR1 is SGHDT and CDR2 is YYEEEE. This CDR3 has 14 residues.

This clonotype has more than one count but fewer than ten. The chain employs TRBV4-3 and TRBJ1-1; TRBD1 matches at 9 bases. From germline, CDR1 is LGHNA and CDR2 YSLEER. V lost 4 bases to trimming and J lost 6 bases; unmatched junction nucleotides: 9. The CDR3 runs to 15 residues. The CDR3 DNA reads TGCGCCAGCAGCCTTACCACAGGGGGCGTCCCTGAAGCTTTCTTT. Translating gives CASSLTTGGVPEAFF.

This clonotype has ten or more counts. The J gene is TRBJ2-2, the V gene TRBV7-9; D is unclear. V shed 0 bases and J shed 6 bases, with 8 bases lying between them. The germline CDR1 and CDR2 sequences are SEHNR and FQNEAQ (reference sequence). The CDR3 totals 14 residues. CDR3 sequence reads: CASSLAAHAGELFF. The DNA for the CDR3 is TGTGCCAGCAGCTTAGCAGCCCACGCCGGGGAGCTGTTTTTT.

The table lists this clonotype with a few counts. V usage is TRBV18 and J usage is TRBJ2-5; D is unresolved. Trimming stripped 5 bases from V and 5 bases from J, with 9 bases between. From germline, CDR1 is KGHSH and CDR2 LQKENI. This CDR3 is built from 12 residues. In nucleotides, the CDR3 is TGTGCCAGCTCATCCGATGCGGAGACCCAGTACTTC. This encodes CASSSDAETQYF.

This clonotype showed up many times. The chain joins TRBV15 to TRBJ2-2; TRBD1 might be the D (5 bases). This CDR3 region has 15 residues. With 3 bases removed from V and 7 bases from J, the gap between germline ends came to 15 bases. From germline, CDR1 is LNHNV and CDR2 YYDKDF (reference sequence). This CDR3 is CATSSDQGFGGELFF. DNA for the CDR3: TGTGCCACCAGCAGTGATCAGGGTTTCGGCGGGGAGCTGTTTTTT. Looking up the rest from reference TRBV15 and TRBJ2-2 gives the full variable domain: DAMVIQNPRYQVTQFGKPVTLSCSQTLNHNVMYWYQQKSSQAPKLLFHYYDKDFNNEADTPDNFQSRRPNTSFCFLDIRSPGLGDTAMYLCATSSDQGFGGELFFGEGSRLTVL.

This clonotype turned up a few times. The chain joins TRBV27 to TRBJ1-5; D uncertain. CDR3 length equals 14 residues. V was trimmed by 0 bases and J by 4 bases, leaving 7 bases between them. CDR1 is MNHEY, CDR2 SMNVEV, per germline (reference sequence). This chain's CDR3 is CASSLSYGNQPQHF. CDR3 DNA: TGTGCCAGCAGTTTATCGTATGGAAATCAGCCCCAGCATTTT.

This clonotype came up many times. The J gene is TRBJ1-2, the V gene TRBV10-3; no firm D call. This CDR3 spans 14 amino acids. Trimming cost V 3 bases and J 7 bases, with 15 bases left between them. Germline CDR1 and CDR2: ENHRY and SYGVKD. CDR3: CAISEEAMGSGYTF. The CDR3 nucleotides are TGTGCCATCAGTGAAGAGGCCATGGGGTCTGGCTACACCTTC.

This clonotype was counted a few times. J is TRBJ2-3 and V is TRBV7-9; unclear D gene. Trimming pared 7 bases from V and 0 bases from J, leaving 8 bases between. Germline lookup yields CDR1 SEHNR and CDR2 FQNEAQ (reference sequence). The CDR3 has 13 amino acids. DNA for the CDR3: TGTGCCAGCACCCGACCTAGCACAGATACGCAGTATTTT. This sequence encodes CASTRPSTDTQYF. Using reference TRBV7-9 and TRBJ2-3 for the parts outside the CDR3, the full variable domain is DTGVSQNPRHKITKRGQNVTFRCDPISEHNRLYWYRQTLGQGPEFLTYFQNEAQLEKSRLLSDRFSAERPKGSFSTLEIQRTEQGDSAMYLCASTRPSTDTQYFGPGTRLTVL.